The T cell receptor (beta chain) described here comes from a study of T cell repertoires in cytomegalovirus infection. Study as a whole: Public TCR beta signatures were indicative of both CMV infection and a matching HLA type.

This clonotype was observed a handful of times. The antigen is undetermined. Overall study findings and caveats: Summed frequency of public TCR beta families distinguished CMV carriers with the relevant HLA.

Each CDR3 protein gets one entry after TCRdb re-called the reads with MiXCR. The data contain 150,000 or so distinct CDR3 sequences, about 20% of them singletons. Germline V CDR1 and CDR2: PRHDT, FYEKMQ (reference sequence). The CDR3 is 14 residues long. V lost 6 bases and J 6 bases, leaving 17 bases between the germline ends. The sample in question was CD8+ T cells from cultured PBMCs, obtained from culture after CMV antigen stimulation. This chain links TRBV13 with TRBJ1-2, with D unclear. This sequence was found in a human donor in good health (CMV status not recorded). Some clones in this sample may be carry-over from other donors' samples. The CDR3 nucleotides are TGTGCCAGCAGACTAACCACCATCTTTGATGGCTACACCTTC. It is translated as CASRLTTIFDGYTF. The full variable domain, rest sourced from reference TRBV13 and TRBJ1-2, is AAGVIQSPRHLIKEKRETATLKCYPIPRHDTVYWYQQGPGQDPQFLISFYEKMQSDKGSIPDRFSAQQFSDYHSELNMSSLELGDSALYFCASRLTTIFDGYTFGSGTRLTVV.